The entry below gives a single TCR beta chain sequence along with its context. The data were obtained in a study of somatic mutations in cytotoxic T cells in rheumatoid arthritis. The method was immunoSEQ multiplex PCR; TCRdb's version includes in-frame clones alone and lacks a portion of them. The repertoire holds about 23,000 clones, with roughly 80% as singletons. The receptor's source is an adult with rheumatoid arthritis. Sequencing was performed on CD8+ T cells sorted from blood.

CDR3 region: CASSRDLSSYNEQFF. The CDR3 DNA reads TGCGCCAGCAGCCGCGACCTGAGCTCCTACAATGAGCAGTTCTTC. This rearrangement joins TRBV4-3 to TRBJ2-1; no clear D gene. The germline V and J ends were trimmed by 4 bases and 0 bases, with 10 bases remaining between them. The germline V gene encodes CDR1 LGHNA and CDR2 YSLEER. This CDR3 has 15 residues.